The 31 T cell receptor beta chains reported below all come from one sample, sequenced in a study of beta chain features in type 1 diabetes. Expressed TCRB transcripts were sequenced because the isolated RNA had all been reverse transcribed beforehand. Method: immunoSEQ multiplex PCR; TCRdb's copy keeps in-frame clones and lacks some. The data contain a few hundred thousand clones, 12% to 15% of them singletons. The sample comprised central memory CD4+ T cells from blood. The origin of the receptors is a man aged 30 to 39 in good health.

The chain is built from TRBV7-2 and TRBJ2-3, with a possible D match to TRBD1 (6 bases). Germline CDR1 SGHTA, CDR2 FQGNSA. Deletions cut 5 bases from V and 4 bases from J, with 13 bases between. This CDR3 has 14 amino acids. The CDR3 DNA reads TGTGCCAGCAGCCCTACCTCAGGGGCAGATACGCAGTATTTT. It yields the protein CASSPTSGADTQYF.

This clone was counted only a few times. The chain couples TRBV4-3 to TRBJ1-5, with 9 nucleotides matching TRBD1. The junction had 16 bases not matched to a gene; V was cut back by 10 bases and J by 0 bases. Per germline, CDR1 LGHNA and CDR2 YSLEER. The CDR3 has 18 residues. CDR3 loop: CATSGRTGAYYSNQPQHF. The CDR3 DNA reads TGCGCCACCTCAGGGAGGACAGGGGCCTATTATAGCAATCAGCCCCAGCATTTT.

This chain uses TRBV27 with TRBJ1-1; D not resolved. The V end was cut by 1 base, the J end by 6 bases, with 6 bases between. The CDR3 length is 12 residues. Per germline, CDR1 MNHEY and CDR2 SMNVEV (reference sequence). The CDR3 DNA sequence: TGTGCCAGCAGTTTATTCGGGGCTGAAGCTTTCTTT. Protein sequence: CASSLFGAEAFF.

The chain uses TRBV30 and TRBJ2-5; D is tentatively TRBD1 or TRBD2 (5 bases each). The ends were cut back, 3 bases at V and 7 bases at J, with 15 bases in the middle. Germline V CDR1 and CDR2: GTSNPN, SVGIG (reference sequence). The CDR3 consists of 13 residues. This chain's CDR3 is CAWSTGTVGTQYF. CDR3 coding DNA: TGTGCCTGGAGCACCGGGACCGTGGGGACCCAGTACTTC.

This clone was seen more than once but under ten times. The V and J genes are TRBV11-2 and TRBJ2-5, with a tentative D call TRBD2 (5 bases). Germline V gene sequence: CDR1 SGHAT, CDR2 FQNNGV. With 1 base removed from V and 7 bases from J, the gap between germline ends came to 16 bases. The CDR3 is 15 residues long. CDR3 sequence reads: CASSLVPVSSGTQYF. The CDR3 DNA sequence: TGTGCCAGCAGCTTAGTACCCGTCTCAAGCGGGACCCAGTACTTC.

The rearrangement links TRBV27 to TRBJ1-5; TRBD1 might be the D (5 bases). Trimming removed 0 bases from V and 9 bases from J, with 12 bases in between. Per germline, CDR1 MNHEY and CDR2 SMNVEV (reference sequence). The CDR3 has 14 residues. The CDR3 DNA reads TGTGCCAGCAGTTTATCCGGGGGAGGTGGGCCCCAGCATTTT. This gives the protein CASSLSGGGGPQHF.

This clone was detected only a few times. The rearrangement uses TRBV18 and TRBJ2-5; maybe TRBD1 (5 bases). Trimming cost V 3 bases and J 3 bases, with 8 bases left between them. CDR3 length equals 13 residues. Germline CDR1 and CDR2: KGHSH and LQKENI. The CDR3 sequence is CASSPDMKETQYF. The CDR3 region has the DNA TGTGCCAGCTCACCGGACATGAAAGAGACCCAGTACTTC.

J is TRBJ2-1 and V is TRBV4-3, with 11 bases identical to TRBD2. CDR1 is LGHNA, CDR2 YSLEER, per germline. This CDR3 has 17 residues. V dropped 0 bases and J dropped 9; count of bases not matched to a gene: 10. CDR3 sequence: CASSQEIGLAGLGEQFF. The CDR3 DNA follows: TGCGCCAGCAGCCAAGAAATAGGACTAGCGGGCCTAGGTGAGCAGTTCTTC.

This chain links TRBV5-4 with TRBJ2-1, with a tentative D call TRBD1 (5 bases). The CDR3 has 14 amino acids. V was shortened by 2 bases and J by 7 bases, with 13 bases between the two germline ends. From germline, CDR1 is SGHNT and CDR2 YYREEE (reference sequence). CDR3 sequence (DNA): TGTGCCAGCAGCTTAACTCAAGGGGCAAATGAGCAGTTCTTC. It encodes CASSLTQGANEQFF.

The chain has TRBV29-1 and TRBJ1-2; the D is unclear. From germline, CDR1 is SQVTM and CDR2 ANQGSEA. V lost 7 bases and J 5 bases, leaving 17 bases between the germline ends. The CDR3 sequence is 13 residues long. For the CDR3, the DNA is TGCAGCGCTTCCGGGCCTTTTCGTTATGGCTACACCTTC. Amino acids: CSASGPFRYGYTF.

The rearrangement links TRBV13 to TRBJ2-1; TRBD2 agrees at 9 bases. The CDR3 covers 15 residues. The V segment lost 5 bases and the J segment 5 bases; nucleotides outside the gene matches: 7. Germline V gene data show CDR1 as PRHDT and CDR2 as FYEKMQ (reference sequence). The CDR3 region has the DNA TGTGCCAGCAGCGCACATAGCGGGAGCCACAATGAGCAGTTCTTC. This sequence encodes CASSAHSGSHNEQFF.

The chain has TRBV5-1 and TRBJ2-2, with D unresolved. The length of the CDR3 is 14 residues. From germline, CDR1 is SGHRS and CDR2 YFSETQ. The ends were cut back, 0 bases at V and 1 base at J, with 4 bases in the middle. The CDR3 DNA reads TGCGCCAGCAGCTTGGTAGAGAACACCGGGGAGCTGTTTTTT. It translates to CASSLVENTGELFF.

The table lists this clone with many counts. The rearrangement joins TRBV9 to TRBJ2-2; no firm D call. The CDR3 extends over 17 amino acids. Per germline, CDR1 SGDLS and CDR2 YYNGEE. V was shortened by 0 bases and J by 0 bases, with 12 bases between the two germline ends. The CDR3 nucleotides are TGTGCCAGCAGCGTAGCTACCAGCCTCACGAACACCGGGGAGCTGTTTTTT. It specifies CASSVATSLTNTGELFF. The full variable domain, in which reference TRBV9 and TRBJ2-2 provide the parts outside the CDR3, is DSGVTQTPKHLITATGQRVTLRCSPRSGDLSVYWYQQSLDQGLQFLIQYYNGEERAKGNILERFSAQQFPDLHSELNLSSLELGDSALYFCASSVATSLTNTGELFFGEGSRLTVL.

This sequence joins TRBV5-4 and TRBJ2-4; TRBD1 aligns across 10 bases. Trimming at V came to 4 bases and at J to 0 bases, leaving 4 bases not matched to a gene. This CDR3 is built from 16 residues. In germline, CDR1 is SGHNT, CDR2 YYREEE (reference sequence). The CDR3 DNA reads TGTGCCAGCAGCAGAGGGACAGGGGAAGCCAAAAACATTCAGTACTTC. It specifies CASSRGTGEAKNIQYF.

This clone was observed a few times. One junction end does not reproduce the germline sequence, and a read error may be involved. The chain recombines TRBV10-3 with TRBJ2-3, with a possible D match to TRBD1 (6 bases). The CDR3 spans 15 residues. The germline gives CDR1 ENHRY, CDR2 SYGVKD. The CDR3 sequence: CASSYSPGAAESQYF. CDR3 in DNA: TGTGCCAGCAGTTACTCGCCAGGGGCGGCCGAATCGCAGTATTTT.

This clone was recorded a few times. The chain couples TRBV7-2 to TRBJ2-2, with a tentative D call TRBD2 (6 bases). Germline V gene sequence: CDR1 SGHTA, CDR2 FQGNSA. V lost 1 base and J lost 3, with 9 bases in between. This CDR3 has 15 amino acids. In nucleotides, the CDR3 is TGTGCCAGCAGCTTAGTCCGGGGGTACACCGGGGAGCTGTTTTTT. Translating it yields CASSLVRGYTGELFF.

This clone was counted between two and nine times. The CDR3 DNA follows: TGTGCCAGCAGCACCCCGGCCGGGGAGCAGTTCTTC. Its translation: CASSTPAGEQFF. This sequence joins TRBV5-4 and TRBJ2-1, with unresolved D. This CDR3 is built from 12 residues. V lost 4 bases and J lost 10, with 12 bases in between. The germline V gene has CDR1 SGHNT and CDR2 YYREEE (reference sequence).

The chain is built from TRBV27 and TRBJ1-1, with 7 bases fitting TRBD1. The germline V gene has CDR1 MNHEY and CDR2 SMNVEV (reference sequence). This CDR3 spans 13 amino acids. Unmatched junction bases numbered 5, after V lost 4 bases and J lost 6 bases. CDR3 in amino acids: CASSYRGGSEAFF. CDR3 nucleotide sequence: TGTGCCAGCAGTTACAGGGGTGGTTCTGAAGCTTTCTTT.

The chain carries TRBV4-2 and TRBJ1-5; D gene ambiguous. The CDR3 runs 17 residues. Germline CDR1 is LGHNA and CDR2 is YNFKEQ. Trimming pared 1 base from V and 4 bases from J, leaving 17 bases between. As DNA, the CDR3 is TGTGCCAGCAGCCAAGCTCCCCCGTCTGACACTAATCAGCCCCAGCATTTT. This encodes CASSQAPPSDTNQPQHF.

The CDR3 DNA reads TGTGCCAGCAGCTTAGGTCTTAGCGGGAGTGACAATGAGCAGTTCTTC. It translates to CASSLGLSGSDNEQFF. The J gene is TRBJ2-1, the V gene TRBV7-2, with 9 bases aligning to TRBD2. J lost 5 bases, V lost 1 base, and 6 bases had no gene match. Germline V gene lookup returns CDR1 SGHTA and CDR2 FQGNSA. The CDR3 has 16 residues.

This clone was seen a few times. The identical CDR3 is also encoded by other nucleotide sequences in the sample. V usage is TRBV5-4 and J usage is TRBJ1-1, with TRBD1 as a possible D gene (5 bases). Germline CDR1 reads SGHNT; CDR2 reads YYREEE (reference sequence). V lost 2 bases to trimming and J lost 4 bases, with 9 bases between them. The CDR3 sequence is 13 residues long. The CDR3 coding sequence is TGTGCCAGCAGCTTACTGGGGGGCACTGAAGCTTTCTTT. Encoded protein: CASSLLGGTEAFF. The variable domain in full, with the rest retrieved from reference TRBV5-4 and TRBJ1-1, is ETGVTQSPTHLIKTRGQQVTLRCSSQSGHNTVSWYQQALGQGPQFIFQYYREEENGRGNFPPRFSGLQFPNYSSELNVNALELDDSALYLCASSLLGGTEAFFGQGTRLTVV.

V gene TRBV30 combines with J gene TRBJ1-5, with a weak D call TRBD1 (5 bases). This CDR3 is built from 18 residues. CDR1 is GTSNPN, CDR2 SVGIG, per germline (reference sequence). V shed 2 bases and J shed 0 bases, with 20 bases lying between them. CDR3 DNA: TGTGCCTGGAGTACTGTGACCTCAGGGCTAAATAGCAATCAGCCCCAGCATTTT. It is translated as CAWSTVTSGLNSNQPQHF.

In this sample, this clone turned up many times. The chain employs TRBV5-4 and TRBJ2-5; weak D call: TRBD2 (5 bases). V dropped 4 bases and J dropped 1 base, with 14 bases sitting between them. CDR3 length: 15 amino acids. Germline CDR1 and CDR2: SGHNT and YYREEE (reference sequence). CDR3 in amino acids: CASSPVGAAQETQYF. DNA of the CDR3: TGTGCCAGCAGCCCTGTAGGAGCGGCCCAAGAGACCCAGTACTTC.

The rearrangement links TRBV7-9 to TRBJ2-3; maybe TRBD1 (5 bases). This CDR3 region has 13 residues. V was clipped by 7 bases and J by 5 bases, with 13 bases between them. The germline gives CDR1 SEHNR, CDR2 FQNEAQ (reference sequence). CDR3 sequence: CASIQGAEDTQYF. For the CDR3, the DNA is TGTGCCAGCATCCAAGGGGCGGAAGATACGCAGTATTTT.

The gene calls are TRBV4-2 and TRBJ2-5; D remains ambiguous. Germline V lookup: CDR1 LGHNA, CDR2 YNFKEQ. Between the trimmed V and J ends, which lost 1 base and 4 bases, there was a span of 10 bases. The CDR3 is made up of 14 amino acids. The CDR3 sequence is CASSQAIGSETQYF. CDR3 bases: TGTGCCAGCAGCCAAGCTATTGGGTCAGAGACCCAGTACTTC.

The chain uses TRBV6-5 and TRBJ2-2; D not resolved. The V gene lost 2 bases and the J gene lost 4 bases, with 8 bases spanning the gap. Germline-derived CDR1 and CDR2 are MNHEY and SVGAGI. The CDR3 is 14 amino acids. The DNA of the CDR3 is TGTGCCAGCAGTTACCCGGGTAGCACCGGGGAGCTGTTTTTT. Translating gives CASSYPGSTGELFF.

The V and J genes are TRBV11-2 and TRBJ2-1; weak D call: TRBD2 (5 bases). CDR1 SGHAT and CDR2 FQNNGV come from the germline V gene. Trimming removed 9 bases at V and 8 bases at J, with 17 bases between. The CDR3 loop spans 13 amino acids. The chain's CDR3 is CARGQEESHEQFF. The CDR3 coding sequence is TGTGCCAGGGGTCAGGAGGAGTCCCATGAGCAGTTCTTC.

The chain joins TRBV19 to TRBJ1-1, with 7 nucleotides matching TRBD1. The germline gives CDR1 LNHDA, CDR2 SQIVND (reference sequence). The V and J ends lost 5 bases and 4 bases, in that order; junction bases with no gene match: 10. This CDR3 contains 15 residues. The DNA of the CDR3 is TGTGCCAGTAGTCTGACAACAGGGGTTATCACTGAAGCTTTCTTT. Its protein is CASSLTTGVITEAFF.

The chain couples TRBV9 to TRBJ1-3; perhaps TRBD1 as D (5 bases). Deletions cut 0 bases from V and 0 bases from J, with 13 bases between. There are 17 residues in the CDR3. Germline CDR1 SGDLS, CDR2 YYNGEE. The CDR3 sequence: CASSVDQGDFSGNTIYF. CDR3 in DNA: TGTGCCAGCAGCGTAGATCAGGGCGACTTCTCTGGAAACACCATATATTTT.

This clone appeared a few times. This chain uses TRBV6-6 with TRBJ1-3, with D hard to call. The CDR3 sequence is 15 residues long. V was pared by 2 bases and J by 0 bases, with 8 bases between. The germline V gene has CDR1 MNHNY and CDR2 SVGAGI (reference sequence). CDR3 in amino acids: CASSYQVHSGNTIYF. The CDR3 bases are TGTGCCAGCAGTTACCAAGTCCACTCTGGAAACACCATATATTTT.

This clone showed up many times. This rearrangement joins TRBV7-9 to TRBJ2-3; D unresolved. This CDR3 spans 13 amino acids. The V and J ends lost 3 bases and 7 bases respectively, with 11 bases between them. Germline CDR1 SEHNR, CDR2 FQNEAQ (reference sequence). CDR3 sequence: CASSLPPTNTQYF. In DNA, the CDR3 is TGTGCCAGCAGCTTGCCTCCCACGAATACGCAGTATTTT.